This TCR beta chain was documented in a study of regulatory dendritic cells for organ transplantation (dated by TCRdb to between 2016 and 2019). Background on the whole study: Monocytes were cultured with vitamin D3 on days 0 and 4 and with IL-10 on day 4 to generate regulatory dendritic cells. Sorted naive and memory CD4+ and CD8+ T cells had their TCRbeta repertoires sequenced both before and after allostimulation with either regulatory or mature dendritic cells. To evaluate the response of the DCs to a potent maturation-inducing agent, LPS was added to DC cultures on day 6.

Sorted T cell subsets were CFSE-labeled and co-cultured for roughly five days with allogeneic regulatory or mature dendritic cells at a 1:10 DC:T ratio. FACS was used to sort CD4+ or CD8+ cells into naive T cells, defined as CD45RA+, and memory T cells, defined as CD45RO+. Two healthy control subjects provided the T cells used for TCR sequencing. The Qiagen DNeasy Blood & Tissue Kit was used for extraction of genomic DNA. The research as a whole found: Only a couple of subjects were sequenced, and considerable between-individual heterogeneity in the alloreactive memory CD8+ T cell pool was noted by the authors. In both subjects, allostimulation led to expansion of memory CD8+ clones, although regulatory dendritic cells appeared to cause more limited expansion than mature dendritic cells did. Of the resting subsets, the one holding the most alloreactive TCR clonotypes was memory CD8+ T cells. Naive CD4+ and CD8+ T cells showed highly diverse repertoires, whereas memory cells were less diverse and memory CD8+ cells were the most oligoclonal.

A remark on this clone: The antigen it binds to is not known. No quality values exist for individual bases; no much larger clone is one base distant.

The TCRbeta CDR3 regions were amplified in a multiplexed two-step PCR with Vbeta-specific forward primers and Jbeta-specific reverse primers. Through the immunoSEQ service, the TCRbeta libraries were run on an Illumina instrument for sequencing. The original pipeline was this. IMGT annotation was used to assign V, D and J genes, and synthetic CDR3 analogues were used to correct the counts for multiplex PCR bias. Repertoire clonality was computed in the immunoSEQ Analyzer as one minus normalized Shannon entropy. Fisher's exact test with Benjamini-Hochberg false discovery rate control was used to define clonal expansion, with two-tailed P<0.01. TCRdb provides this immuneACCESS table in a form limited to in-frame rearrangements. Some clones are lacking; in checked studies, under half of them reflect an unresolved V gene, and why the rest are absent is not known. V, J and clone size reflect that table, while D and trimming were determined from the DNA. The sample contains more than 20,000 clones, over 75% of them found a single time. Of the sample, 0.26% is held by the ten largest clones.

The sequence came from a human donor in good health. Material: naive CD4+ T cells from blood cultured with dendritic cells. The cell subset or site label for this specimen denotes: CD45RA+ naive T cells.

The CDR3 amino acid sequence is: CSAGSVLRTDTQYF. The DNA sequence is as follows: TGCAGCGCCGGGAGCGTGCTGCGCACAGATACGCAGTATTTT. Rearrangement joined TRBV29-1 to TRBJ2-3; TRBD2 is possibly the D segment (6 matching bases). Per the germline V gene, SQVTM is the CDR1 and ANQGSEA is the CDR2. The trim is 7 bases for V and 1 base for J, with a gap of 15 bases between the germline ends. The CDR3 contains 14 residues, cysteine and phenylalanine counted. The DNA shown is the 42-base CDR3, in frame from base 1.